This T cell receptor beta chain originates from a study of cytomegalovirus exposure and HLA in healthy donors. Amplification used 60 Vbeta primers and 13 Jbeta primers. The repertoire was sequenced with immunoSEQ multiplex PCR; TCRdb's copy has only in-frame clones and lacks some. The sample holds tens of thousands of clones; 75% to 85% are singletons and the top ten take 32%. Turning to this clone: The junction differs from germline at one of its ends, possibly a read error.

The CDR3 covers 15 residues. The germline V gene encodes CDR1 KGHSH and CDR2 LQKENI. The sequencing input was PBMCs. The clonotype comes from a man aged 45-65 years in good health and CMV-seropositive. V gene TRBV18 combines with J gene TRBJ2-6; 7 positions match TRBD1. CDR3 nucleotides: TGTGCCAACTCACGGGACAGCTCCGGGGCCAACGTCCTGACTTTC. Translated, it gives CANSRDSSGANVLTF.